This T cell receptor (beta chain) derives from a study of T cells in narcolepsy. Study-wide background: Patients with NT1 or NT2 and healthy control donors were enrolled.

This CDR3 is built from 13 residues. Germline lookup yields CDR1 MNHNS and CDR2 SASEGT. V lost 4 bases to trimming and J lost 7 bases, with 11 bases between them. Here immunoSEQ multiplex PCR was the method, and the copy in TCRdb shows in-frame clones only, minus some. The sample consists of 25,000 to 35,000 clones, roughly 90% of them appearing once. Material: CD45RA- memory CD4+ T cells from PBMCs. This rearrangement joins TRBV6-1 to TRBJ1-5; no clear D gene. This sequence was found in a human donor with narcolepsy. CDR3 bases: TGTGCCAGCAGTGTGGGGAGTGTACAGCCCCAGCATTTT. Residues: CASSVGSVQPQHF.